What follows are 28 T cell receptor beta chains derived from one specimen sequenced in a study of cytomegalovirus exposure and HLA in healthy donors. The PCR used 60 Vbeta and 13 Jbeta primers. Only in-frame clones appear in the TCRdb table, and some are missing; sequencing was by immunoSEQ multiplex PCR. This table has 150,000 to 190,000 clones, less than 85% appearing once. Material: PBMCs. These receptors came from a woman between 45 and 65 years old in good health and CMV-seropositive.

This clone came up a few times. The gene calls are TRBV25-1 and TRBJ2-7; 7 bases line up with TRBD2. CDR3 length equals 13 residues. Germline CDR1 and CDR2: MGHDK and SYGVNS. V dropped 6 bases and J dropped 2; count of bases not matched to a gene: 4. CDR3 region: CASRGGSTYEQYF. The CDR3 DNA sequence: TGTGCCAGCAGGGGGGGGTCGACCTACGAGCAGTACTTC.

The chain recombines TRBV6-6 with TRBJ1-1; TRBD1 agrees at 11 bases. The germline CDR1 and CDR2 sequences are MNHNY and SVGAGI (reference sequence). V lost 1 base to trimming and J lost 4 bases; unmatched junction nucleotides: 5. The length of the CDR3 is 16 residues. CDR3 in DNA: TGTGCCAGCAGTTACTTCCCAGGGACAGGGGGCACTGAAGCTTTCTTT. This encodes CASSYFPGTGGTEAFF.

This clone has only a few counts. The chain is built from TRBV19 and TRBJ1-5; a possible D gene is TRBD1 (6 bases). CDR1 is LNHDA and CDR2 is SQIVND in the germline V gene (reference sequence). This CDR3 comprises 15 residues. V lost 7 bases and J lost 3, with 16 bases in between. CDR3 loop: CASTKTGNPNQPQHF. The CDR3 DNA follows: TGTGCCAGTACCAAAACAGGGAATCCCAATCAGCCCCAGCATTTT.

This clone was seen just once. The rearrangement joins TRBV9 to TRBJ2-3, with a possible D match to TRBD1 (5 bases). Per germline, CDR1 SGDLS and CDR2 YYNGEE. The CDR3 extends over 16 amino acids. Trimming took off 6 bases at V and 2 bases at J, with 19 bases between the two ends. CDR3: CASTIFDSSLTDTQYF. In DNA, the CDR3 is TGTGCCAGCACCATATTTGACAGCTCCCTCACAGATACGCAGTATTTT.

This clone has just one count. V gene TRBV6-5 combines with J gene TRBJ2-5; 9 bases match TRBD1. The J call could be wrong; TRBJ2-7 is a better fit for the DNA end. This CDR3 spans 14 amino acids. From germline, CDR1 is MNHEY and CDR2 SVGAGI. The CDR3 DNA follows: TGTGCCAGCAGTTCTGGGACAGGGAGATACGAGCAGTACTTC. Protein product: CASSSGTGRYEQYF.

V is TRBV6-6 and J is TRBJ1-1, with D possibly being TRBD1 (6 bases). This CDR3 has 12 amino acids. Trimming left V 2 bases short and J 6 bases short, with 7 bases between. The germline V gene encodes CDR1 MNHNY and CDR2 SVGAGI (reference sequence). CDR3 protein: CASSYGGSEAFF. The DNA of the CDR3 is TGTGCCAGCAGTTACGGGGGCTCTGAAGCTTTCTTT.

There are a few counts of this clone. This chain joins TRBV19 and TRBJ1-4, with TRBD1 identical over 9 bases. The CDR3 extends over 15 amino acids. CDR1 LNHDA and CDR2 SQIVND come from the germline V gene (reference sequence). V shed 4 bases and J 9 bases; nucleotides not matched to a gene: 9. This CDR3 is CASSTPGTGNQKLFF. For the CDR3, the DNA is TGTGCCAGTAGTACTCCGGGGACAGGGAATCAAAAACTGTTTTTT.

This clone was recorded a few times. The CDR3 sequence: CASSPNSATNEKLFF. The CDR3 nucleotides are TGTGCCAGCTCACCTAACAGTGCAACTAATGAAAAACTGTTTTTT. The rearrangement joins TRBV18 to TRBJ1-4; D uncertain. There are 15 residues in the CDR3. V lost 3 bases and J 0 bases, leaving 8 bases between the germline ends. The germline V gene has CDR1 KGHSH and CDR2 LQKENI. The variable domain in full, with the rest retrieved from reference TRBV18 and TRBJ1-4, is NAGVMQNPRHLVRRRGQEARLRCSPMKGHSHVYWYRQLPEEGLKFMVYLQKENIIDESGMPKERFSAEFPKEGPSILRIQQVVRGDSAAYFCASSPNSATNEKLFFGSGTQLSVL.

The chain combines TRBV9 with TRBJ2-1; 11 bases align to TRBD2. V shed 4 bases and J 3 bases; nucleotides not matched to a gene: 9. Germline V CDR1 and CDR2: SGDLS, YYNGEE. The CDR3 covers 17 residues. This CDR3 is CASSPPQGLADYNEQFF. Here the CDR3 DNA reads TGTGCCAGCAGCCCACCCCAGGGACTAGCGGACTACAATGAGCAGTTCTTC.

V usage is TRBV30 and J usage is TRBJ2-2; a possible D gene is TRBD1 (5 bases). V gave up 1 base and J gave up 6 bases, with 15 bases separating them. The CDR3 spans 15 residues. In germline, CDR1 is GTSNPN, CDR2 SVGIG (reference sequence). The CDR3, as DNA: TGTGCCTGGAGTGGGTCCAAGATAGGGGCCGGGGAGCTGTTTTTT. The encoded protein is CAWSGSKIGAGELFF.

The chain links TRBV6-1 to TRBJ1-5, with D unresolved. Trimming cost V 5 bases and J 5 bases, with 16 bases left between them. The CDR3 length is 15 residues. The germline V gene encodes CDR1 MNHNS and CDR2 SASEGT. The CDR3 sequence: CASSSGQNRYQPQHF. The DNA for the CDR3 is TGTGCCAGCAGTTCAGGTCAGAACAGATATCAGCCCCAGCATTTT.

Concerning this clone itself: In the same sample, other DNA sequences code for this CDR3. In DNA, the CDR3 is TGTGCCAGCAGCCAACAGGGTTCTGGAAACACCATATATTTT. Translated, it gives CASSQQGSGNTIYF. J is TRBJ1-3 and V is TRBV2; D perhaps matches TRBD1 (6 bases). The V and J ends lost 6 bases and 1 base respectively, with 10 bases between them. The CDR3 is 14 residues long. Germline V CDR1 and CDR2: SNHLY, FYNNEI.

This chain uses TRBV5-4 with TRBJ1-1; TRBD1 is a possible D gene (5 bases). Trimming took off 4 bases at V and 1 base at J, with 11 bases between the two ends. The CDR3 covers 14 residues. CDR1 is SGHNT and CDR2 is YYREEE in the germline V gene (reference sequence). Here the CDR3 reads CASSGRVGNTEAFF. CDR3 coding DNA: TGTGCCAGCAGCGGCAGGGTCGGGAACACTGAAGCTTTCTTT.

The chain uses TRBV6-1 and TRBJ1-6; D uncertain. The germline V gene has CDR1 MNHNS and CDR2 SASEGT. V dropped 7 bases and J dropped 3 bases, with 10 bases sitting between them. The length of the CDR3 is 14 residues. In DNA, the CDR3 is TGTGCCAGCATTGGTCCTATCTATAATTCACCCCTCCACTTT. This translates into CASIGPIYNSPLHF.

This chain joins TRBV6-1 and TRBJ1-5; D is uncertain. The CDR3 is made up of 12 amino acids. Trimming took 2 bases from V and 7 from J, leaving 6 bases between them. CDR1 is MNHNS and CDR2 is SASEGT in the germline V gene. CDR3 sequence (DNA): TGTGCCAGCAGTGAATTTCAGCAGCCCCAGCATTTT. This sequence encodes CASSEFQQPQHF.

The chain is built from TRBV10-3 and TRBJ1-6; no clear D gene. The CDR3 runs 16 residues. The V end was cut by 3 bases, the J end by 5 bases, with 14 bases between. Per germline, CDR1 ENHRY and CDR2 SYGVKD. Here the CDR3 reads CAISEFLEEHNSPLHF. For the CDR3, the DNA is TGTGCCATCAGTGAATTCCTAGAGGAGCATAATTCACCCCTCCACTTT.

This chain connects TRBV2 to TRBJ1-5; D is perhaps TRBD1 (6 bases). V lost 6 bases and J lost 4, with 13 bases in between. The CDR3 contains 14 residues. CDR1 is SNHLY and CDR2 is FYNNEI in the germline V gene. CDR3 coding DNA: TGTGCCAGCAGGCCACAGGGCGCAAATCAGCCCCAGCATTTT. Translating it yields CASRPQGANQPQHF.

This chain links TRBV4-2 with TRBJ2-1; 12 nucleotides line up with TRBD2. Germline values: CDR1 LGHNA, CDR2 YNFKEQ. This CDR3 is 17 amino acids long. V lost 9 bases, J lost 4 bases, and 13 bases stayed unmatched. CDR3 residues: CASSKWLAGGVYNEQFF. DNA for the CDR3: TGTGCCAGTTCCAAGTGGCTAGCGGGGGGGGTATACAATGAGCAGTTCTTC.

The chain uses TRBV9 and TRBJ2-2; 7 bases fit TRBD2. The junction had 10 bases not matched to a gene; V was cut back by 4 bases and J by 7 bases. Germline V gene data show CDR1 as SGDLS and CDR2 as YYNGEE. This CDR3 region has 15 residues. The CDR3 loop reads CASSPLGGGFGELFF. DNA of the CDR3: TGTGCCAGCAGCCCTCTTGGGGGGGGGTTCGGGGAGCTGTTTTTT.

V gene TRBV5-6 combines with J gene TRBJ2-7; unclear D gene. Germline V gene lookup returns CDR1 SGHDT and CDR2 YYEEEE. Trimming cost V 0 bases and J 5 bases, with 12 bases left between them. The CDR3 loop spans 14 amino acids. The CDR3 DNA reads TGTGCCAGCAGCTTGGAAGGAAGGCGGAACGAGCAGTACTTC. Amino acid sequence: CASSLEGRRNEQYF.

J is TRBJ1-1 and V is TRBV10-1; tentatively, D is TRBD1 (5 bases). Germline V gene sequence: CDR1 WNHNN, CDR2 SYGVQD (reference sequence). The CDR3 length is 12 residues. V lost 5 bases, J lost 1 base, and 5 bases lay in between. CDR3 in amino acids: CASSTGNTEAFF. The CDR3 DNA reads TGCGCCAGCAGTACAGGGAACACTGAAGCTTTCTTT.

The J gene is TRBJ2-7, the V gene TRBV28; 12 bases match TRBD1. In germline, CDR1 is MDHEN, CDR2 SYDVKM. V lost 5 bases to trimming and J lost 5 bases; unmatched junction nucleotides: 10. This CDR3 comprises 16 residues. In DNA, the CDR3 is TGTGCCAGCAGTCCACACCCGGGACAGGGGGCCCACGAGCAGTACTTC. Encoded protein: CASSPHPGQGAHEQYF.

The chain joins TRBV9 to TRBJ2-6; D gene uncertain. Germline V gives CDR1 SGDLS, CDR2 YYNGEE. The ends were cut back, 0 bases at V and 0 bases at J, with 10 bases in the middle. The CDR3 contains 17 residues. In DNA form, the CDR3 reads TGTGCCAGCAGCGTAGTGCCGGTCCCCTCTGGGGCCAACGTCCTGACTTTC. It translates to CASSVVPVPSGANVLTF.

This clone showed up just a few times. The chain employs TRBV7-9 and TRBJ2-1; the D gene is possibly TRBD2 (6 bases). With 5 bases removed from V and 4 bases from J, the gap between germline ends came to 21 bases. In germline, CDR1 is SEHNR, CDR2 FQNEAQ (reference sequence). The CDR3 has 17 residues. The CDR3 spells CASSPPRRLAIYNEQFF. As DNA, the CDR3 is TGTGCCAGCAGCCCGCCCAGACGGCTAGCGATTTACAATGAGCAGTTCTTC.

This chain uses TRBV5-1 with TRBJ1-3; 9 nucleotides match TRBD1. V was clipped by 4 bases and J by 4 bases; unmatched bases: 6. Germline CDR1 reads SGHRS; CDR2 reads YFSETQ. This CDR3 has 15 residues. This CDR3 is CASSTGTGTGNTIYF. CDR3 bases: TGCGCCAGCAGCACCGGGACAGGGACCGGAAACACCATATATTTT.

This clone occurred a few times. This sequence joins TRBV6-6 and TRBJ1-2; maybe TRBD1 (6 bases). Germline lookup yields CDR1 MNHNY and CDR2 SVGAGI (reference sequence). The germline V and J ends were trimmed by 5 bases and 1 base, with 14 bases remaining between them. The CDR3 runs to 15 residues. CDR3 DNA: TGTGCCAGCAGTCCACAGGGTGGTTATAACTATGGCTACACCTTC. Translating it yields CASSPQGGYNYGYTF.

The V gene is TRBV10-1, the J gene TRBJ1-1, with a possible D match to TRBD1 (6 bases). V was shortened by 4 bases and J by 2 bases, with 11 bases between the two germline ends. Germline V lookup: CDR1 WNHNN, CDR2 SYGVQD (reference sequence). The CDR3 totals 14 residues. CDR3 protein: CASSVNRDNTEAFF. In DNA form, the CDR3 reads TGCGCCAGCAGTGTCAACAGGGACAACACTGAAGCTTTCTTT.

The chain has TRBV9 and TRBJ2-7; a possible D gene is TRBD1 (6 bases). CDR3 length: 14 amino acids. Germline CDR1 SGDLS, CDR2 YYNGEE. Trimming removed 2 bases at V and 1 base at J, with 10 bases between. The CDR3 nucleotides read TGTGCCAGCAGCGTTGGGGGACAATCCTACGAGCAGTACTTC. This sequence encodes CASSVGGQSYEQYF.